This TCR beta chain was identified during a study of control samples from healthy donors and cancer patients. The method was immunoSEQ multiplex PCR; TCRdb's version includes in-frame clones alone and lacks a portion of them. The sample has 120,000 or so clones, about 93% seen once. The sequence was collected from a man aged 45 to 65 with head and neck cancer. Sequenced sample: PBMCs.

CDR3 protein: CASSFMAAANSPLHF. Written as DNA, the CDR3 is TGTGCCAGCAGCTTTATGGCAGCCGCTAATTCACCCCTCCACTTT. This chain joins TRBV5-5 and TRBJ1-6; D is uncertain. Germline V gives CDR1 SGHKS, CDR2 YYEKEE (reference sequence). The CDR3 spans 15 residues. Deletions cut 2 bases from V and 6 bases from J, with 12 bases between.